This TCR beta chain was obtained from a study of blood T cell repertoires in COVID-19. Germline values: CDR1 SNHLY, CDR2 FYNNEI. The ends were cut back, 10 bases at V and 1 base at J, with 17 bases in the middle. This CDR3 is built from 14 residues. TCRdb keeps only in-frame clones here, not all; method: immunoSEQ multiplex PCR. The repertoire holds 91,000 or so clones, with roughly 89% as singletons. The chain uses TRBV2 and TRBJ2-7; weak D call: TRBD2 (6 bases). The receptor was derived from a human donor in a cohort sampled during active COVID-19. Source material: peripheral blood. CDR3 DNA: TGTGCCACCGCGGGACGTCGTACTTCCTACGAGCAGTACTTC. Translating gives CATAGRRTSYEQYF.